Listed below are T cell receptor beta chains from one sample, sequenced in a study of blood T cell repertoires in COVID-19. Generated by immunoSEQ multiplex PCR, the TCRdb table keeps only in-frame clones and is missing some. The profile covers approximately 210,000 clones, with approximately 80% appearing a single time and just under 20% taken by the ten largest. The sequencing input was peripheral blood. All receptors derive from a man younger than 40 with active or convalescent COVID-19. The CDR3 runs from the conserved cysteine through the conserved F or W. D genes are given only for firm matches. Rows may omit the clone size; those that give it use once, few, many or a size class.

j_call clone_size v_call d_call cdr3_nt cdr3_aa
TRBJ1-1 once TRBV18 - TGTGCCAGCTCATTGGGACACACAAACACTGAAGCTTTCTTT CASSLGHTNTEAFF
TRBJ1-5 - TRBV6-5 - TGTGCCAGCAGTTCGGGACCGGGCCGGGGACTTCAGCCCCAGCATTTT CASSSGPGRGLQPQHF
TRBJ2-3 - TRBV7-9 - TGTGCCTGGGGGCCAGATACGCAGTATTTT CAWGPDTQYF
TRBJ1-2 - TRBV27 - TGTGCCAGCCAGCCCTCAGGGAAGCCCTATGGCTACACCTTC CASQPSGKPYGYTF
TRBJ2-1 - TRBV21-1 - TGTGCCAGCAGCAAGACCGGGACAGGGTCCGCCTTTTCCGTCAATGAGCAGTTCTTC CASSKTGTGSAFSVNEQFF
TRBJ1-2 - TRBV6-2/TRBV6-3 TRBD1 TGTGCCAGCAGTCGAAGACAGGGTAACTATGGCTACACCTTC CASSRRQGNYGYTF
TRBJ1-2 - TRBV7-3 TRBD1 TGTGCCAGCAGTCCTACTGGGACAGCTTCCTACTATGGCTACACCTTC CASSPTGTASYYGYTF
TRBJ2-3 - TRBV6-5 TRBD2 TGTGCCAGCAGACGGACTAGTTTGGATACGCAGTATTTT CASRRTSLDTQYF
TRBJ1-5 - TRBV10-3 - TGTGCCATCAGTGAGTCGACTCCTAGGCTAAGGGGCCAGCCCCAGCATTTT CAISESTPRLRGQPQHF
TRBJ2-1 - TRBV9 TRBD1 TGTGCCAGCAGCGTAGGAGTAGGGACAGGGGGCTTCTACAATGAGCAGTTCTTC CASSVGVGTGGFYNEQFF
TRBJ2-1 - TRBV18 TRBD2 TGTGCCAGCTCAGAAAAAGCGGGAAACTACAATGAGCAGTTCTTC CASSEKAGNYNEQFF
TRBJ2-2 - TRBV11-2 TRBD2 TGTGCCAGCAGCTTAGTGGAGTCTAGCGGCAACACCGGGGAGCTGTTTTTT CASSLVESSGNTGELFF
TRBJ1-1 - TRBV5-8 - TGTGCCAGCAGCTTAACAGAGAACACTGAAGCTTTCTTT CASSLTENTEAFF
TRBJ2-1 - TRBV29-1 - TGCAGCGTTGAAGCCATCGGGCATTGGACAGTATACAATGAGCAGTTCTTC CSVEAIGHWTVYNEQFF
TRBJ2-3 - TRBV7-9 TRBD2 TGTGCCAGCAGCCCTCTAATGGGGGTGCGGGAGGGCGCAGATACGCAGTATTTT CASSPLMGVREGADTQYF
TRBJ2-7 - TRBV4-1 - TGCGCCAGCAGCCAAGAGATAAGTACGGGGATTACCTACGAGCAGTACTTC CASSQEISTGITYEQYF
TRBJ1-5 once TRBV3-1/TRBV3-2 - TGTGCCAGCAGCCAATCCGAGCAGGGCGTCCAGCATTTT CASSQSEQGVQHF
TRBJ1-5 - TRBV2 - TGTGCCAGCAGTGAAGGGAAGGGGGGGGTTAGCAATCAGCCCCAGCATTTT CASSEGKGGVSNQPQHF
TRBJ2-2 - TRBV6-5 - TGTGCCAGCCCGACCCAAGGAGAGACCGGGGAGCTGTTTTTT CASPTQGETGELFF
TRBJ2-1 - TRBV28 TRBD2 TGTGCCAGCAGTTTGGTACTAGCGGGGAACAATGAGCAGTTCTTC CASSLVLAGNNEQFF
TRBJ1-2 - TRBV5-1 - TGCGCCAGCAGCTTCGACAGGTTCCATGGCTACACCTTC CASSFDRFHGYTF
TRBJ2-7 - TRBV15 - TGTGCCACCAGCAGAGCGTCGGGTGAGCAGTACTTC CATSRASGEQYF
TRBJ2-4 - TRBV25-1 - TGTGCCAGCAGTGAGCGGACTACACTAGCCAAAAACATTCAGTACTTC CASSERTTLAKNIQYF
TRBJ1-1 - TRBV28 TRBD1 TGTGCCAGCAGACCAACAGGGGAGTTGAACACTGAAGCTTTCTTT CASRPTGELNTEAFF
TRBJ2-1 - TRBV6-5 - TGTGCCAGCAGTCTAAACTTTGAGCAGTTCTTC CASSLNFEQFF
TRBJ2-1 - TRBV2 TRBD2 TGTGCCAGCCCCCCCCTAGCGGTGAGCTCCTACAATGAGCAGTTCTTC CASPPLAVSSYNEQFF
TRBJ1-2 - TRBV5-1 - TGCGCCAGCAGCTTTCGGGGGGGCCACTATGGCTACACCTTC CASSFRGGHYGYTF
TRBJ2-1 - TRBV28 - TGTGCCAGCATATCACTTAATGAGCAGTTCTTC CASISLNEQFF
TRBJ1-4 - TRBV15 - TGTGCCACCAGTCGCGCCAGGTTTAATGAAAAACTGTTTTTT CATSRARFNEKLFF
TRBJ2-7 - TRBV28 - TGTGCCAGCAGTTTTTCAGGGGCTAACGCCTACGAGCAGTACTTC CASSFSGANAYEQYF
TRBJ2-1 - TRBV7-3 - TGTGCCAGCAGCTCTAGCATCTGGGACAATGAGCAGTTCTTC CASSSSIWDNEQFF
TRBJ2-3 - TRBV30 - TGTGCCTGGAGTGTAGGGGCGGATACGCAGTATTTT CAWSVGADTQYF
TRBJ1-1 - TRBV9 - TGTGCCAGCAGCTCCACGACGGGGAACACTGAAGCTTTCTTT CASSSTTGNTEAFF
TRBJ2-5 - TRBV9 - TGTGCCAGCAGCCCAAAGACAGGCCGGGAAGAGACCCAGTACTTC CASSPKTGREETQYF
TRBJ1-3 - TRBV28 - TGTGCCAGCAGACCAAGGGGGGGACCCGGAAACACCATATATTTT CASRPRGGPGNTIYF
TRBJ2-3 - TRBV7-3 TRBD2 TGTGCCAGCAGCTTAACGCCCCTAGCGGGAGGTGGTACAGATACGCAGTATTTT CASSLTPLAGGGTDTQYF
TRBJ2-1 - TRBV19 TRBD2 TGTGCCAGTAGTATAACCGGGACTAGCGACTACAATGAGCAGTTCTTC CASSITGTSDYNEQFF
TRBJ1-2 - TRBV6-2/TRBV6-3 - TGTGCCAGCACCCCCGGACAGTCCTCGTATGGCTACACCTTC CASTPGQSSYGYTF
TRBJ2-2 - TRBV6-5 TRBD1 TGTGCCAGCAGAGCCCGGGACAGCGACACCGGGGAGCTGTTTTTT CASRARDSDTGELFF
TRBJ1-5 few TRBV7-8 - TGTGCCAGCAGCTTAGGATCGGGGAACAATCAGCCCCAGCATTTT CASSLGSGNNQPQHF
TRBJ1-1 - TRBV15 - TGTGCCACCAGCAGAGACCTATTTAGAGCTTTCTTT CATSRDLFRAFF
TRBJ2-7 - TRBV13 TRBD2 TGTGCCAGCTCGGGGGGGGGCACCTCCTACGAGCAGTACTTC CASSGGGTSYEQYF